What follows are 10 T cell receptor beta chains derived from one specimen sequenced in a study of OX40 agonist ivuxolimab in advanced cancers. The table came from immunoSEQ multiplex PCR; TCRdb's copy has only in-frame clones and leaves some out. The table lists 65,000 to 90,000 clones, over 75% of them singletons, with 0.5% to 0.6% in the top ten. Sample: CD4+ or CD8+ T cells sorted from blood, taken in a trial of the OX40 agonist ivuxolimab. All receptors come from an adult with an advanced solid tumor such as melanoma, head and neck, liver or kidney cancer.

This chain joins TRBV28 and TRBJ2-6, with D unresolved. Between the trimmed V and J ends, which lost 5 bases and 4 bases, there was a span of 12 bases. Germline CDR1 is MDHEN and CDR2 is SYDVKM. The CDR3 spans 15 residues. CDR3 region: CASSPLGSGANVLTF. The CDR3 region has the DNA TGTGCCAGCAGTCCCCTAGGATCCGGGGCCAACGTCCTGACTTTC.

This clone was counted once. J is TRBJ2-1 and V is TRBV9, with D unclear. Trimming left V 0 bases short and J 4 bases short, with 14 bases between. The CDR3 length is 16 residues. Germline CDR1 is SGDLS and CDR2 is YYNGEE. CDR3 sequence reads: CASSVALGTPYNEQFF. Here the CDR3 DNA reads TGTGCCAGCAGCGTAGCCCTTGGAACTCCTTACAATGAGCAGTTCTTC.

The V and J genes are TRBV5-1 and TRBJ1-6; 8 nucleotides match TRBD1. The CDR3 contains 13 residues. Germline CDR1 SGHRS, CDR2 YFSETQ. V was pared by 4 bases and J by 12 bases, with 6 bases of the junction left unmatched. The CDR3 loop reads CASSSGQGGPLHF. The CDR3 DNA reads as TGCGCCAGCAGCAGTGGACAGGGTGGACCCCTCCACTTT.

The V and J genes are TRBV27 and TRBJ1-2, with a tentative D call TRBD1 (6 bases). Trimming took off 3 bases at V and 5 bases at J, with 10 bases between the two ends. The germline V gene encodes CDR1 MNHEY and CDR2 SMNVEV (reference sequence). CDR3 length equals 13 residues. DNA for the CDR3: TGTGCCAGCAGTTTCAGGGGTCGATATGGCTACACCTTC. It encodes CASSFRGRYGYTF.

The chain uses TRBV4-3 and TRBJ2-7; the D gene is possibly TRBD1 (6 bases). CDR1 and CDR2 from the germline V gene are LGHNA and YSLEER. This CDR3 contains 15 residues. V shed 0 bases and J shed 4 bases, with 13 bases lying between them. The CDR3 is CASSQDNRAGYEQYF. DNA for the CDR3: TGCGCCAGCAGCCAAGATAACAGGGCCGGGTACGAGCAGTACTTC.

In this sample, this clone turned up once. V usage is TRBV5-1 and J usage is TRBJ1-1; D is uncertain. Looked up from germline, CDR1 is SGHRS and CDR2 is YFSETQ. Trimming took off 2 bases at V and 0 bases at J, with 5 bases between the two ends. The CDR3 spans 13 residues. The CDR3 coding sequence is TGCGCCAGCAGCTTAGAAATGAACACTGAAGCTTTCTTT. Translating it yields CASSLEMNTEAFF.

This clone was found a few times. The chain is built from TRBV5-4 and TRBJ2-2, with D unclear. This CDR3 comprises 15 residues. The germline V gene encodes CDR1 SGHNT and CDR2 YYREEE (reference sequence). With 2 bases removed from V and 0 bases from J, the gap between germline ends came to 8 bases. The CDR3 reads CASSFPQANTGELFF. CDR3 nucleotide sequence: TGTGCCAGCAGCTTTCCCCAGGCGAACACCGGGGAGCTGTTTTTT.

V is TRBV13 and J is TRBJ1-1; D gene uncertain. Between the trimmed V and J ends, which lost 0 bases and 1 base, there was a span of 12 bases. CDR1 and CDR2 (germline): PRHDT, FYEKMQ (reference sequence). The CDR3 runs to 16 residues. The CDR3 sequence: CASSLGAGRRNTEAFF. The CDR3, as DNA: TGTGCCAGCAGCTTAGGGGCCGGTCGCAGGAACACTGAAGCTTTCTTT. Filled out from reference TRBV13 and TRBJ1-1, the complete variable domain reads AAGVIQSPRHLIKEKRETATLKCYPIPRHDTVYWYQQGPGQDPQFLISFYEKMQSDKGSIPDRFSAQQFSDYHSELNMSSLELGDSALYFCASSLGAGRRNTEAFFGQGTRLTVV.

This clone was observed a handful of times. The chain carries TRBV11-1 and TRBJ2-7; a weak D match, TRBD2 (6 bases). The CDR3 has 16 amino acids. Germline-derived CDR1 and CDR2 are SGHAT and FQDESV (reference sequence). Trimming took off 1 base at V and 2 bases at J, with 15 bases between the two ends. CDR3 in amino acids: CASSLEGRGFTYEQYF. As DNA, the CDR3 is TGTGCCAGCAGCTTAGAAGGGCGGGGTTTTACCTACGAGCAGTACTTC. Full variable domain (remainder filled in from reference TRBV11-1 and TRBJ2-7): EAEVAQSPRYKITEKSQAVAFWCDPISGHATLYWYRQILGQGPELLVQFQDESVVDDSQLPKDRFSAERLKGVDSTLKIQPAELGDSAMYLCASSLEGRGFTYEQYFGPGTRLTVT.

This clone was seen more than once but under ten times. The J gene is TRBJ1-1, the V gene TRBV7-9; possibly TRBD1 for D (5 bases). The CDR3 runs to 14 residues. Germline values: CDR1 SEHNR, CDR2 FQNEAQ (reference sequence). Trimming stripped 5 bases from V and 2 bases from J, with 12 bases between. The CDR3 nucleotides are TGTGCCAGCAGCCAGAGGGACGGTAACACTGAAGCTTTCTTT. This gives the protein CASSQRDGNTEAFF.